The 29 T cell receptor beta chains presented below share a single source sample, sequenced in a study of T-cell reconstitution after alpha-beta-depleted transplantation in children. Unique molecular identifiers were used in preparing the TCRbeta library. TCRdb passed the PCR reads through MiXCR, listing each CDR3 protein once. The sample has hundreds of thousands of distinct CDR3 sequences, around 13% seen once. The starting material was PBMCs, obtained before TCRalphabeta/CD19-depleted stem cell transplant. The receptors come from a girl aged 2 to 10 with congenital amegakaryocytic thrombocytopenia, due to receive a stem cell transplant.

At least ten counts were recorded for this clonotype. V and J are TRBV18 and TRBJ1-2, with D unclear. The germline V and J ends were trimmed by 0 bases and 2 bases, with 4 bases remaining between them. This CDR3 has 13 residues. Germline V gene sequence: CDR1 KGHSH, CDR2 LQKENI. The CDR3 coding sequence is TGTGCCAGCTCACCACCTTTCAACTATGGCTACACCTTC. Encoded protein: CASSPPFNYGYTF. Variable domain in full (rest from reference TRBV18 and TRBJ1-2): NAGVMQNPRHLVRRRGQEARLRCSPMKGHSHVYWYRQLPEEGLKFMVYLQKENIIDESGMPKERFSAEFPKEGPSILRIQQVVRGDSAAYFCASSPPFNYGYTFGSGTRLTVV.

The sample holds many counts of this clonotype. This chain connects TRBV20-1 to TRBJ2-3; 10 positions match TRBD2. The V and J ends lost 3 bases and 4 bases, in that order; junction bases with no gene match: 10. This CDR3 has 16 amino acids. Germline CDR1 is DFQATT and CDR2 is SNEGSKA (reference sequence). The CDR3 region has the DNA TGCAGTGCTAGGGACCCACTAGCGGGAAGGGCAGATACGCAGTATTTT. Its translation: CSARDPLAGRADTQYF.

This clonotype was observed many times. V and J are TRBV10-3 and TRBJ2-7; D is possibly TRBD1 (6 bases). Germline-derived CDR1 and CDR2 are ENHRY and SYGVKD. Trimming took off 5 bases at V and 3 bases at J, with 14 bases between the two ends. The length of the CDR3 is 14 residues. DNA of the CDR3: TGTGCCATCAGTATGACAGGAAGAGACTACGAGCAGTACTTC. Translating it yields CAISMTGRDYEQYF.

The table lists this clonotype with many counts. DNA for the CDR3: TGTGCCACCAGTGTCCCGAACACCGGGGAGCTGTTTTTT. This encodes CATSVPNTGELFF. J is TRBJ2-2 and V is TRBV24-1; D not resolved. The V end lost 5 bases, the J end lost 0 bases, and 3 bases lay between the germline ends. CDR1 and CDR2 (germline): KGHDR, SFDVKD. The CDR3 covers 13 residues.

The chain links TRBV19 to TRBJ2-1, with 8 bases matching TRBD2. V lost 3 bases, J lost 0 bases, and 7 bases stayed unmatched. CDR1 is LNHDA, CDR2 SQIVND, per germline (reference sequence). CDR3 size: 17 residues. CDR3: CASSISSGSPSYNEQFF. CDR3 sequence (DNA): TGTGCCAGTAGTATTTCAAGCGGGAGCCCCTCCTACAATGAGCAGTTCTTC.

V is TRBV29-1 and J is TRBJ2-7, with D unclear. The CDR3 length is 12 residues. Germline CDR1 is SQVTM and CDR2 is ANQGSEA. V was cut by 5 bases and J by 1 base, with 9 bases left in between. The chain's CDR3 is CSVRVESYEQYF. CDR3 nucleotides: TGCAGCGTTCGAGTCGAGTCCTACGAGCAGTACTTC.

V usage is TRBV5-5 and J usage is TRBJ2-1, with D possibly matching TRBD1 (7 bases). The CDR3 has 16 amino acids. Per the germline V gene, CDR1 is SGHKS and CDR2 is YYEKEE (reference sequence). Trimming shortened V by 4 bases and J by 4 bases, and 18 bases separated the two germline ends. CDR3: CASSLRPGGTYNEQFF. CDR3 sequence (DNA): TGTGCCAGCAGCCTACGGCCAGGGGGGACGTACAATGAGCAGTTCTTC. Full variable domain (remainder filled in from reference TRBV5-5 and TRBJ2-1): DAGVTQSPTHLIKTRGQQVTLRCSPISGHKSVSWYQQVLGQGPQFIFQYYEKEERGRGNFPDRFSARQFPNYSSELNVNALLLGDSALYLCASSLRPGGTYNEQFFGPGTRLTVL.

DNA for the CDR3: TGCGCCAGCAGCTTAGCTAGCGGGACCCCTGAGCAGTTCTTC. It yields the protein CASSLASGTPEQFF. The chain joins TRBV5-1 to TRBJ2-1; 9 nucleotides align to TRBD2. Per germline, CDR1 SGHRS and CDR2 YFSETQ. This CDR3 region has 14 residues. With 2 bases clipped from V and 9 bases from J, the junction kept 6 bases outside the gene matches.

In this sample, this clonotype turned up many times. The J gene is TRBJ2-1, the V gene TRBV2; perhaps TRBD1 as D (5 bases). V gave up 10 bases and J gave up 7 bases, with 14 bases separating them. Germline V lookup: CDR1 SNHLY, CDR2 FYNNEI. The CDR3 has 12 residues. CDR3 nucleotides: TGTGCCACCAGGGTACACGTGAATGAGCAGTTCTTC. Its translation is CATRVHVNEQFF.

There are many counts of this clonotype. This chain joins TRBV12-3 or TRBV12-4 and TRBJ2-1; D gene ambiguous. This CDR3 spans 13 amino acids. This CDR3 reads CATQSETYNEQFF. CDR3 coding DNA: TGTGCGACTCAGAGCGAGACTTACAATGAGCAGTTCTTC.

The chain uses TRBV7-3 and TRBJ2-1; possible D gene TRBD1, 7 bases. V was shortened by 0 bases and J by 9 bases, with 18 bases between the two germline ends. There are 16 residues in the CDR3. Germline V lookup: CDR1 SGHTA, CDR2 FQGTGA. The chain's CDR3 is CASSLTWTGGAGEQFF. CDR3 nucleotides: TGTGCCAGCAGCTTAACCTGGACAGGTGGAGCGGGTGAGCAGTTCTTC.

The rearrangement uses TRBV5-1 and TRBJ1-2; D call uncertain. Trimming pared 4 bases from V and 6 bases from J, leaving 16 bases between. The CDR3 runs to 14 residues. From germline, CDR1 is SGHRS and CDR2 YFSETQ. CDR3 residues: CASSTRRAGNGYTF. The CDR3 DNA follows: TGCGCCAGCAGCACTCGTAGGGCCGGGAATGGCTACACCTTC.

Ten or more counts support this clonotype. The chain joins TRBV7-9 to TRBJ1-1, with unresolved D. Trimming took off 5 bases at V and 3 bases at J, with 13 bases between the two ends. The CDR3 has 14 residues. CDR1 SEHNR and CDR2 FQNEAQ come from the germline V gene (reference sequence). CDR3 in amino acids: CASSNKVGDTEAFF. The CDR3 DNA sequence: TGTGCCAGCAGCAACAAGGTCGGAGACACTGAAGCTTTCTTT.

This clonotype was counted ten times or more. CDR3 protein: CASSQVYGEAFF. The CDR3 nucleotides are TGCGCCAGCAGCCAAGTATACGGTGAAGCTTTCTTT. The chain carries TRBV4-1 and TRBJ1-1; D gene unclear. Germline V gene sequence: CDR1 MGHRA, CDR2 YSYEKL. There are 12 residues in the CDR3. V lost 1 base to trimming and J lost 7 bases, with 7 bases between them.

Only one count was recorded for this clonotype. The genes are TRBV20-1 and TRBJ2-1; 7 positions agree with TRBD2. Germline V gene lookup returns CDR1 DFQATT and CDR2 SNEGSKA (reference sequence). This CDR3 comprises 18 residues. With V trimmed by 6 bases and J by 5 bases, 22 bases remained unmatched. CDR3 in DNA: TGCAGTGCCCTAAGAACCGGGACTACCTCGAGAGGGAACAATGAGCAGTTCTTC. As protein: CSALRTGTTSRGNNEQFF.

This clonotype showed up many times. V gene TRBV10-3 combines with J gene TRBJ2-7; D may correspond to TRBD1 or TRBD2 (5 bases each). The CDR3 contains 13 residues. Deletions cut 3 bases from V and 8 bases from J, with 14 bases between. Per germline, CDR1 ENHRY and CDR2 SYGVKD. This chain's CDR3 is CAISDVGTAQQYF. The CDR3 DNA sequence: TGTGCCATCAGTGACGTCGGGACCGCGCAGCAGTACTTC.

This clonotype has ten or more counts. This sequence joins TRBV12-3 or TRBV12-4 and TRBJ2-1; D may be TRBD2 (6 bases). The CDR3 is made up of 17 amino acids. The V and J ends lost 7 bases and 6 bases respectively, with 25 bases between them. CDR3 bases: TGTGCCAGCAATTTTAACCCAAGGATAGGGCGGGGCAATGAGCAGTTCTTC. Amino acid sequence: CASNFNPRIGRGNEQFF.

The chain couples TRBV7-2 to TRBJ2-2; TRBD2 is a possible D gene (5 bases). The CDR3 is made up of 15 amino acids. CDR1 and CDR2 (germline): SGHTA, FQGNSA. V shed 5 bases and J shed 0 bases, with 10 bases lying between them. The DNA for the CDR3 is TGTGCCAGCAGCGATATGGGAGCGAACACCGGGGAGCTGTTTTTT. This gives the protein CASSDMGANTGELFF. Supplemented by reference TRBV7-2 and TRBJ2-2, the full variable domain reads GAGVSQSPSNKVTEKGKDVELRCDPISGHTALYWYRQSLGQGLEFLIYFQGNSAPDKSGLPSDRFSAERTGGSVSTLTIQRTQQEDSAVYLCASSDMGANTGELFFGEGSRLTVL.

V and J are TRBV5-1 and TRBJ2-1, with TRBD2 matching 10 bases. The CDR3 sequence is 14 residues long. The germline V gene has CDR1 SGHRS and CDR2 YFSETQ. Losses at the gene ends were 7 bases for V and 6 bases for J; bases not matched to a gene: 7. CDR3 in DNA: TGCGCCAGCCGTCAGCGGGAGGGCCCCAATGAGCAGTTCTTC. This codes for CASRQREGPNEQFF. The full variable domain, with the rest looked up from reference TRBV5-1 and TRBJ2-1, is KAGVTQTPRYLIKTRGQQVTLSCSPISGHRSVSWYQQTPGQGLQFLFEYFSETQRNKGNFPGRFSGRQFSNSRSEMNVSTLELGDSALYLCASRQREGPNEQFFGPGTRLTVL.

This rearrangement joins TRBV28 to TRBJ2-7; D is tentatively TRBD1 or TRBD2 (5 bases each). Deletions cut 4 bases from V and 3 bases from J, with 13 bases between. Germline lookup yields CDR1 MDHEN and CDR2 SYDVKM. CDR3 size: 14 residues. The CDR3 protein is CASSSGTDYYEQYF. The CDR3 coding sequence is TGTGCCAGCAGTTCCGGGACGGATTACTACGAGCAGTACTTC.

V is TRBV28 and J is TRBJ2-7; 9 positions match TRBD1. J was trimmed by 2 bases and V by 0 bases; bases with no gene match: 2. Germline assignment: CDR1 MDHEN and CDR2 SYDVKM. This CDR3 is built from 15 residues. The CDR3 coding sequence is TGTGCCAGCAGTTTATGGTGGACAGGGGCCTACGAGCAGTACTTC. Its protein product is CASSLWWTGAYEQYF.

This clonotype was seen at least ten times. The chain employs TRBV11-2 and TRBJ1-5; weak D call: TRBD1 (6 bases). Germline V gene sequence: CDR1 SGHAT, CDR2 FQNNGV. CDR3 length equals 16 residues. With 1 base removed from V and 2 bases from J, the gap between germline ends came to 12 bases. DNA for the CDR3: TGTGCCAGCAGCTTAGGTCGGGGGGCAGGCAATCAGCCCCAGCATTTT. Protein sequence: CASSLGRGAGNQPQHF.

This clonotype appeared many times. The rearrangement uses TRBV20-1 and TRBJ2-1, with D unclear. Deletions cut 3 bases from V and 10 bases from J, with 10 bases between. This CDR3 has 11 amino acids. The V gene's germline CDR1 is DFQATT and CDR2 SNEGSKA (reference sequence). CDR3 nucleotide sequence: TGCAGTGCTAGTGAATCGTCCGAGCAGTTCTTC. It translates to CSASESSEQFF.

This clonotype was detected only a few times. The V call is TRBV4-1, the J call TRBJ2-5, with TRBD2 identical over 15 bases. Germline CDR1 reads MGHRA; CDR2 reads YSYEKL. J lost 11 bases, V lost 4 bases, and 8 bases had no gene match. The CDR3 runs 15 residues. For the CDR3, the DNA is TGCGCCAGCAGCCGGGGACTAGCGGGAGGAGGGCCACAGTACTTC. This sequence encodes CASSRGLAGGGPQYF.

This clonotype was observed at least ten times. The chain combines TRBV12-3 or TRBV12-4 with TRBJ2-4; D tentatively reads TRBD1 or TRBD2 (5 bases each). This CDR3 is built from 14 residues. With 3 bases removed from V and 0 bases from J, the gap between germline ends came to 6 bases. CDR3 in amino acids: CASSFGTAKNIQYF. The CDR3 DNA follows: TGTGCCAGCAGTTTCGGGACAGCCAAAAACATTCAGTACTTC.

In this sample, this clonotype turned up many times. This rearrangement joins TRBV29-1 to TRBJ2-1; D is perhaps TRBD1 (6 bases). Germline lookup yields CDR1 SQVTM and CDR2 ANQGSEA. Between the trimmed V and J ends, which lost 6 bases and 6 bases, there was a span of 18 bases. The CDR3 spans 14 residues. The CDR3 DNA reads TGCAGCGTCCTGGGGAAAACAGGGATCAATGAGCAGTTCTTC. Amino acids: CSVLGKTGINEQFF.

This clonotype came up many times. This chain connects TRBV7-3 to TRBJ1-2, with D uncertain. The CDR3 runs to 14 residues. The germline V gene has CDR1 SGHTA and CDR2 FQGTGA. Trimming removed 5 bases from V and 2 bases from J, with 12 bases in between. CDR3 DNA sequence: TGTGCCAGCAGCCCGACAAACCCGAACTATGGCTACACCTTC. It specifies CASSPTNPNYGYTF. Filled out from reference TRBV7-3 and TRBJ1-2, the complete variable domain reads GAGVSQTPSNKVTEKGKYVELRCDPISGHTALYWYRQSLGQGPEFLIYFQGTGAADDSGLPNDRFFAVRPEGSVSTLKIQRTERGDSAVYLCASSPTNPNYGYTFGSGTRLTVV.

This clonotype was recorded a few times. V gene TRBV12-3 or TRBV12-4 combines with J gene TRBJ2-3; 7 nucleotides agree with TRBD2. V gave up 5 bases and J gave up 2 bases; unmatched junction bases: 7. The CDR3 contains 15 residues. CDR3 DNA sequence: TGTGCCAGCAGTCCACAACTAGCGCACACAGATACGCAGTATTTT. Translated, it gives CASSPQLAHTDTQYF.

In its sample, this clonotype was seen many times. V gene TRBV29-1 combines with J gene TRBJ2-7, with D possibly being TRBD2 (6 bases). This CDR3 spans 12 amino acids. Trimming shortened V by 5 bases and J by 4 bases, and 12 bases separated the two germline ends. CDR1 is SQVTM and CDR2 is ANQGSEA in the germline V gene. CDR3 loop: CSVKRESYEQYF. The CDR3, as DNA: TGCAGCGTTAAACGGGAGTCGTACGAGCAGTACTTC.